This T cell receptor beta chain was documented in a study of PD-1 blockade in classical Hodgkin lymphoma. Study-wide context: The patients were dosed with nivolumab 3 mg/kg, infused intravenously every 2 weeks.

Points on this clone: Its antigen remains unidentified.

Study-wide points: The study found that TCR diversity rose significantly by C4D1 in CD4+ but not CD8+ cells. Those achieving complete response showed baseline diversity like newly diagnosed patients.

CDR1 is SGHTA, CDR2 FQGTGA, per germline. There are 15 residues in the CDR3. V lost 2 bases to trimming and J lost 4 bases; unmatched junction nucleotides: 4. The protocol was immunoSEQ multiplex PCR, while the TCRdb copy is restricted to in-frame clones and leaves out a portion. The sample records 96,000 or so clones, about 93% being singletons. The time point was: cycle 4 day 1 (C4D1), after 5 to 7 weeks of nivolumab. Patients all relapsed after autologous stem cell transplantation, and there was variation in brentuximab vedotin exposure. The receptor comes from a human donor with classical Hodgkin lymphoma. The material sequenced was peripheral blood mononuclear cells (PBMCs), taken before the fourth cycle of nivolumab. The chain couples TRBV7-3 to TRBJ1-1; 10 bases fit TRBD1. CDR3 in amino acids: CASSLEGTGVTEAFF. In nucleotides, the CDR3 is TGTGCCAGCAGCTTAGAAGGGACAGGGGTCACTGAAGCTTTCTTT.